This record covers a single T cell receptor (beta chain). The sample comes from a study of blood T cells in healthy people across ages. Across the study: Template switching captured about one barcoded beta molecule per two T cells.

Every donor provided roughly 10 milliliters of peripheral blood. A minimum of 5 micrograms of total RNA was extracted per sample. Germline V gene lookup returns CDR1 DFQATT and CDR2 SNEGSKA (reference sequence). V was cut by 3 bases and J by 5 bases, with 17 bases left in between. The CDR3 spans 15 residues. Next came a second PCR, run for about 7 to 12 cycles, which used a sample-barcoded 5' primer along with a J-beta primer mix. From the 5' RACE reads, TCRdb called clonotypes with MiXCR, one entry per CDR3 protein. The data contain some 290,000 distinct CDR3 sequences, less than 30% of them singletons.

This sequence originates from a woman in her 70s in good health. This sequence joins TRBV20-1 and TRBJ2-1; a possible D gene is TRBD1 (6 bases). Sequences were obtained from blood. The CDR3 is CSARGASEFHNEQFF. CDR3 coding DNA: TGCAGTGCTAGGGGGGCATCCGAGTTTCACAATGAGCAGTTCTTC.